These 7 T cell receptor beta chains were all obtained from the same sample, sequenced in a study of long-term antiretroviral therapy in people with HIV. Survey-level immunoSEQ v3.0 assays were run. The assay was immunoSEQ multiplex PCR, and TCRdb's table has in-frame clones only and misses some. The repertoire consists of about 25,000 clones, with approximately 93% occurring once and the leading ten covering about 8.9%. The specimen was unsorted PBMCs, collected 7.6 years after starting antiretroviral therapy. The receptors shown here come from a woman between 40 and 50 years old with HIV.

The chain is built from TRBV30 and TRBJ1-2; D uncertain. Between the trimmed V and J ends, which lost 4 bases and 8 bases, there was a span of 23 bases. Germline CDR1 reads GTSNPN; CDR2 reads SVGIG (reference sequence). The CDR3 has 15 residues. The CDR3 protein is CAWMPLRTLSKGYTF. The CDR3 coding sequence is TGTGCCTGGATGCCACTGAGGACTCTAAGTAAGGGCTACACCTTC.

This clone was counted once. The rearrangement uses TRBV19 and TRBJ1-2; D is unresolved. Deletions cut 0 bases from V and 8 bases from J, with 13 bases between. The CDR3 spans 14 residues. CDR1 LNHDA and CDR2 SQIVND come from the germline V gene (reference sequence). CDR3 loop: CASSIDVNREGYTF. The CDR3 bases are TGTGCCAGTAGTATAGATGTGAACCGGGAGGGCTACACCTTC. Full variable domain (missing parts from reference TRBV19 and TRBJ1-2): DGGITQSPKYLFRKEGQNVTLSCEQNLNHDAMYWYRQDPGQGLRLIYYSQIVNDFQKGDIAEGYSVSREKKESFPLTVTSAQKNPTAFYLCASSIDVNREGYTFGSGTRLTVV.

This clone was counted a few times. The chain couples TRBV6-6 to TRBJ1-2; 7 bases map to TRBD1. Losses at the gene ends were 6 bases for V and 0 bases for J; bases not matched to a gene: 1. The CDR3 spans 13 residues. CDR1 and CDR2 from the germline V gene are MNHNY and SVGAGI (reference sequence). The CDR3 sequence: CASRQGANYGYTF. CDR3 coding DNA: TGTGCCAGCAGGCAGGGGGCTAACTATGGCTACACCTTC.

This chain uses TRBV6-5 with TRBJ2-5, with 9 bases that match TRBD2. The CDR3 contains 14 residues. Trimming took 5 bases from V and 4 from J; bases not matched to a gene: 5. Germline CDR1 MNHEY, CDR2 SVGAGI. For the CDR3, the DNA is TGTGCCAGCAGTCCGGGACTAGCTCGAGAGACCCAGTACTTC. Translation: CASSPGLARETQYF.

The chain couples TRBV7-2 to TRBJ2-5; maybe TRBD2 (7 bases). This CDR3 contains 14 residues. The ends were cut back, 7 bases at V and 5 bases at J, with 17 bases in the middle. The germline V gene encodes CDR1 SGHTA and CDR2 FQGNSA. CDR3 protein: CASTHGGRWETQYF. In nucleotides, the CDR3 is TGTGCCAGCACGCACGGGGGGCGCTGGGAGACCCAGTACTTC.

The chain joins TRBV7-2 to TRBJ1-4; D perhaps matches TRBD1 (5 bases). V shed 0 bases and J shed 5 bases, with 13 bases lying between them. Germline loops: CDR1 SGHTA, CDR2 FQGNSA. CDR3 length: 16 residues. CDR3 in amino acids: CASSLAGAGKNEKLFF. CDR3 sequence (DNA): TGTGCCAGCAGCTTAGCGGGTGCAGGGAAGAATGAAAAACTGTTTTTT.

The chain employs TRBV19 and TRBJ1-6; a possible D gene is TRBD1 (5 bases). This CDR3 contains 14 residues. Trimming took off 6 bases at V and 5 bases at J, with 11 bases between the two ends. Germline CDR1 and CDR2: LNHDA and SQIVND (reference sequence). CDR3 protein: CASSMGQNNSPLHF. The CDR3 DNA follows: TGTGCCAGTAGCATGGGGCAAAATAATTCACCCCTCCACTTT.